This T cell receptor (beta chain) stems from a study of blood T cell repertoires in COVID-19 (dated by TCRdb to about 2020). Concerning the study at large: Collaborator samples came from the United States, Italy and Spain and covered acute and convalescent phases of COVID-19. A freely available public database, intended as a resource for researchers studying the immune response to SARS-CoV-2, is where the repertoires were released. The material from the prospective study consisted of cDNA or gDNA derived from T cells, B-cell-depleted T cells, or PBMCs. The sample metadata nearly always contained a de-identified subject ID, COVID-19 status, age in years and sex. Where available, HLA class I and class II types were taken from metadata supplied by the sample provider and were not determined by assay-based typing. Subjects who had been exposed to COVID-19, were actively infected with it, or had recovered from it provided the deeply sampled blood TCRbeta repertoires that made up the dataset. The samples were drawn from two sources: the first 160 participants of the ongoing ImmuneRACE study, and some 1,300 subjects contributed by 6 global collaborators. Here is what the overall study found, with its caveats: The quantity of clinical and demographic metadata differed by source and by participant and was supplied without curation.

Remarks on this clone: The target of this receptor is not known. Base qualities are not at hand, and no much larger clone is one base apart.

TCRbeta CDR3 regions were amplified from genomic DNA by means of the immunoSEQ Assay, a bias-controlled multiplex PCR. The published analysis was carried out like this. The number of nucleated cells in each sample was estimated from the amplification of reference gene primers within the assay. To quantify the absolute abundance of each unique TCRbeta CDR3 rearrangement, sequence reads were collapsed and filtered. For each sample, productive Simpson clonality was calculated as the square root of Simpson's diversity index across productive rearrangements. This is the immuneACCESS table as TCRdb keeps it, with only in-frame sequences that have V and J called. A part of the clones is gone; compared with another copy, unresolved V genes explain less than half, and the rest is unexplained. That table gives V, J and clone size, and the DNA gave D and trimming. The sample profile shows 130,000 to 150,000 clones; approximately 90% of them were found once. Approximately 1.3% of the sample is in the top ten clones.

The germline V gene yields SGDLS for CDR1 and YYNGEE for CDR2. V is cut by 1 base and J by 4 bases, and the space between the germline ends is 5 bases. Inclusive of the bounding cysteine and phenylalanine, the CDR3 is 13 residues long. Solely the CDR3 DNA is kept, with 39 bases framed from the first base. Participants in the prospective study were enrolled through a virtual design, were aged about 18 to 100 years, and lived in 24 United States geographic areas. In the prospective study, cohorts were assigned on the basis of participant-reported clinical history obtained from a screening survey and a study questionnaire. In the prospective study, whole blood, serum and a nasopharyngeal or oropharyngeal swab were collected from each participant by mobile phlebotomists. Additional blood draws and questionnaires over an approximately 2-month period could optionally be provided by prospective study participants. Before DNA extraction, blood samples from the prospective study were shipped at room temperature or frozen.

The sequencing input was PBMCs or T cells enriched from blood (not recorded which). The source is a woman aged 25 to 39 with acute COVID-19. The V gene is TRBV9 and the J gene is TRBJ2-2, with no confidently assigned D gene. The base sequence is TGTGCCAGCAGCGTAAAGAGCACCGGGGAGCTGTTTTTT. The translation is CASSVKSTGELFF.